This T cell receptor beta chain appears in the sequencing data of a study of shared clonotypes between healthy human individuals. V was shortened by 0 bases and J by 5 bases, with 6 bases between the two germline ends. Germline-derived CDR1 and CDR2 are SGDLS and YYNGEE. The CDR3 covers 13 residues. Some clones are missing from TCRdb's copy, which holds only in-frame ones; the method was immunoSEQ multiplex PCR. The sample holds hundreds of thousands of clones, about 80% seen once. This receptor was obtained from a woman under 40 in good health. Sequencing input: memory CD4+ T cells sorted from blood. The subset was: CD45RA-negative fraction. This chain joins TRBV9 and TRBJ1-3; no firm D call. The CDR3 region is CASSVDDRNTIYF. CDR3 DNA: TGTGCCAGCAGCGTAGATGACAGAAACACCATATATTTT.